This record looks at one T cell receptor (beta chain) sequence and its context. This sample was included in a study of PD-1 blockade in classical Hodgkin lymphoma. Time point reported: cycle 4 day 1 (C4D1), after 6 weeks of nivolumab. Every patient had relapsed following autologous stem cell transplantation, and cohorts differed in brentuximab vedotin exposure. Germline V CDR1 and CDR2: SGHTA, FQGNSA. V was pared by 9 bases and J by 3 bases, with 7 bases of the junction left unmatched. This CDR3 has 13 amino acids. The data were produced by immunoSEQ multiplex PCR, yet TCRdb's version contains in-frame clones alone and is incomplete. The sample carries about 93,000 clones, about 77% recorded once.

Source: peripheral blood mononuclear cells (PBMCs), taken before the fourth cycle of nivolumab. This TCR derives from a human donor with classical Hodgkin lymphoma. This chain links TRBV7-2 with TRBJ2-7; 8 bases are a match to TRBD1. CDR3 in amino acids: CASGAGGVYEQYF. The CDR3 nucleotides read TGTGCCAGTGGGGCAGGGGGCGTCTACGAGCAGTACTTC.